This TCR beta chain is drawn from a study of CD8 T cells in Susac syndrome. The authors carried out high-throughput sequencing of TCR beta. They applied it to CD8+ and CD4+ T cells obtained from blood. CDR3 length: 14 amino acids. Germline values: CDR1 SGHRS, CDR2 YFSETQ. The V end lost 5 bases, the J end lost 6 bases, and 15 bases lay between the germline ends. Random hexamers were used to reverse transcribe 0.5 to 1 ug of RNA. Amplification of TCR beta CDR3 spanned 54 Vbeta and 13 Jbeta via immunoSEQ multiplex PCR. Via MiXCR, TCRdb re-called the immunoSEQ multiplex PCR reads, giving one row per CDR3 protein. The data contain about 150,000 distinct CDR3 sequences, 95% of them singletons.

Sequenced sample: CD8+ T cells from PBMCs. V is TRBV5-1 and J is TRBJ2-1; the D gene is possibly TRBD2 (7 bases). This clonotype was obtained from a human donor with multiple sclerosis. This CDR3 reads CASRSAAGANEQFF. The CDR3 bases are TGCGCCAGCAGGTCCGCTGCGGGGGCCAATGAGCAGTTCTTC. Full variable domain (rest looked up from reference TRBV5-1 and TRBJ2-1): KAGVTQTPRYLIKTRGQQVTLSCSPISGHRSVSWYQQTPGQGLQFLFEYFSETQRNKGNFPGRFSGRQFSNSRSEMNVSTLELGDSALYLCASRSAAGANEQFFGPGTRLTVL.